The entry below describes one T cell receptor (beta chain). This specimen comes from a study of blood T cell repertoires in COVID-19. Overall study: Specimens from acute and convalescent COVID-19 originated in the United States, Italy and Spain. The cDNA or gDNA used as material had been derived from T cells, B-cell-depleted T cells, or PBMCs.

Source study methods: Reference gene primer amplification yielded estimated nucleated cell counts. The data were produced by immunoSEQ multiplex PCR, yet TCRdb's version contains in-frame clones alone and is incomplete. V and J calls plus clone size are reproduced from that table; the DNA served to infer D and trimming. The sample consists of roughly 41,000 clones, 70% to 90% of them appearing once. With 4 bases clipped from V and 8 bases from J, the junction kept 16 bases outside the gene matches. This CDR3 comprises 17 residues. The germline gives CDR1 MNHEY, CDR2 SMNVEV (reference sequence). The receptor was isolated from a man in his fifties or sixties with active COVID-19. Input material: peripheral blood. This chain joins TRBV27 and TRBJ1-2; 10 bases line up with TRBD1. This CDR3 is CASSSDPGTGAVTGYTF. In nucleotides, the CDR3 is TGTGCCAGCAGTTCCGACCCTGGGACAGGGGCCGTTACCGGCTACACCTTC.